The following is a T cell receptor beta chain sequence with its context. This sample includes further DNA sequences coding for the same CDR3. These data belong to a study of blood T cell repertoires in COVID-19. Study context: PBMCs, B-cell-depleted T cells, or T cells provided the cDNA or gDNA that made up the material.

V lost 0 bases to trimming and J lost 8 bases, with 9 bases between them. From germline, CDR1 is SGHDT and CDR2 YYEEEE. The CDR3 covers 13 residues. Methods used by the authors: Amplification with reference gene primers provided the estimates of nucleated cell counts. The method was immunoSEQ multiplex PCR; TCRdb's version includes in-frame clones alone and lacks a portion of them. For V, J and clone size, that table is used; D and trimming come from the DNA. The repertoire has some 220,000 clones, about 80% of them found once; the top ten carry roughly 2.3%. This receptor was identified in a woman aged 60-75 years with acute or convalescent COVID-19. This chain joins TRBV5-6 and TRBJ2-1; D gene ambiguous. Input material: peripheral blood. The DNA for the CDR3 is TGTGCCAGCAGCTTGGGTGGCAGCGATGAGCAGTTCTTC. This sequence encodes CASSLGGSDEQFF.